This T cell receptor (beta chain) stems from a study of shared clonotypes between healthy human individuals. Turning to the study itself: Every donor yielded three CD4 naive, three CD4 memory, two CD8 naive and one CD8 memory plate. The study, taken as a whole, reports: Non-shared clonotypes displayed generation probabilities falling below those of clonotypes present in all four donors.

This clone has a handful of counts. Antigen unknown. Germline V CDR1 and CDR2: SGHNT, YYREEE (reference sequence). V lost 4 bases, J lost 1 base, and 2 bases stayed unmatched. CDR3 length: 15 amino acids. Assay used: immunoSEQ multiplex PCR; TCRdb lists only in-frame clones, some missing. Among a few hundred thousand clones listed, 74% were seen once. Specimen: memory CD4+ T cells sorted from blood. Subset defined: CD45RA-negative fraction. The chain uses TRBV5-4 and TRBJ1-4; 9 bases are a match to TRBD1. The clonotype originates from a man aged 30-40 years in good health. The CDR3 sequence is CASSGGQGTNEKLFF. CDR3 sequence (DNA): TGTGCCAGCAGCGGGGGACAGGGAACTAATGAAAAACTGTTTTTT.